What follows are 18 T cell receptor beta chains derived from one specimen sequenced in a study of cytomegalovirus exposure and HLA in healthy donors. The PCR ran on 60 Vbeta and 13 Jbeta primers. The assay was immunoSEQ multiplex PCR, and TCRdb's table has in-frame clones only and misses some. Altogether roughly 190,000 clones are present, around 80% being singletons, with the ten largest covering approximately 2.4%. Sequenced material: PBMCs. Receptor source: a woman aged 45-65 years in good health and CMV-seronegative.

This chain uses TRBV6-1 with TRBJ1-6; 7 nucleotides align to TRBD1. Per the germline V gene, CDR1 is MNHNS and CDR2 is SASEGT. The V and J ends lost 2 bases and 10 bases, in that order; junction bases with no gene match: 5. The CDR3 spans 14 residues. CDR3 protein: CASSEPTGLSPLHF. In DNA, the CDR3 is TGTGCCAGCAGTGAACCGACAGGGCTATCACCCCTCCACTTT.

The chain links TRBV10-2 to TRBJ2-1; possible D gene TRBD1, 6 bases. Germline assignment: CDR1 WSHSY and CDR2 SAAADI. V was clipped by 0 bases and J by 8 bases, with 11 bases between them. There are 14 residues in the CDR3. The CDR3 region is CASSESFYRDEQFF. The CDR3 nucleotides are TGCGCCAGCAGTGAGTCCTTCTACAGGGATGAGCAGTTCTTC.

V is TRBV23-1 and J is TRBJ2-7; TRBD1 aligns across 9 bases. TRBV23-1 is an ORF; its function is uncertain. V lost 2 bases to trimming and J lost 3 bases; unmatched junction nucleotides: 8. The CDR3 has 16 amino acids. The CDR3 sequence: CASSQGGDREIYEQYF. The CDR3 DNA reads as TGCGCCAGCAGTCAAGGGGGGGACAGGGAAATCTACGAGCAGTACTTC.

This sequence joins TRBV4-1 and TRBJ2-5; D may be TRBD1 (6 bases). V gave up 1 base and J gave up 2 bases, with 14 bases separating them. The CDR3 length is 16 residues. Per germline, CDR1 MGHRA and CDR2 YSYEKL. Written as DNA, the CDR3 is TGCGCCAGCAGCCAAGCGGGACACCCAAGACAAGAGACCCAGTACTTC. Its translation: CASSQAGHPRQETQYF.

J is TRBJ1-2 and V is TRBV9, with TRBD1 matching 9 bases. In germline, CDR1 is SGDLS, CDR2 YYNGEE. The CDR3 covers 15 residues. Trimming removed 3 bases from V and 7 bases from J; junction bases left unmatched: 10. The CDR3 region is CASSGGTGRLRGYTF. The DNA of the CDR3 is TGTGCCAGCAGCGGAGGGACAGGGCGTCTACGTGGCTACACCTTC. Based on the CDR3 plus reference TRBV9 and TRBJ1-2, the full variable domain is DSGVTQTPKHLITATGQRVTLRCSPRSGDLSVYWYQQSLDQGLQFLIQYYNGEERAKGNILERFSAQQFPDLHSELNLSSLELGDSALYFCASSGGTGRLRGYTFGSGTRLTVV.

The chain combines TRBV4-2 with TRBJ1-1; TRBD1 aligns across 8 bases. Germline CDR1 and CDR2: LGHNA and YNFKEQ. The junction had 6 bases not matched to a gene; V was cut back by 2 bases and J by 1 base. This CDR3 region has 16 residues. The CDR3 protein is CASSQPRDRPNTEAFF. The CDR3 DNA reads as TGTGCCAGCAGCCAACCCAGGGACAGGCCGAACACTGAAGCTTTCTTT.

This rearrangement joins TRBV29-1 to TRBJ2-2, with 7 positions matching TRBD2. Germline loops: CDR1 SQVTM, CDR2 ANQGSEA. This CDR3 comprises 15 residues. The J segment lost 1 base and the V segment lost 2 bases, leaving 4 bases of the junction unmatched. The CDR3 region has the DNA TGCAGCGTTGAAAATTCGGGGGGGAACACCGGGGAGCTGTTTTTT. The encoded protein is CSVENSGGNTGELFF.

The chain joins TRBV7-2 to TRBJ2-7; D not resolved. Trimming removed 1 base from V and 1 base from J, with 8 bases in between. Germline lookup yields CDR1 SGHTA and CDR2 FQGNSA. The CDR3 covers 14 residues. In DNA form, the CDR3 reads TGTGCCAGCAGCTTAGGTGGCACGTCCTACGAGCAGTACTTC. Its protein product is CASSLGGTSYEQYF.

This clone came up once. This chain connects TRBV28 to TRBJ1-5; TRBD1 aligns across 11 bases. This CDR3 has 15 amino acids. Germline CDR1 and CDR2: MDHEN and SYDVKM. The CDR3 sequence: CASGQGGTGNQPQHF. The CDR3 nucleotides are TGTGCGTCGGGACAGGGGGGAACGGGCAATCAGCCCCAGCATTTT.

V and J are TRBV28 and TRBJ2-2; the D gene is possibly TRBD2 (5 bases). Trimming removed 2 bases at V and 7 bases at J, with 11 bases between. CDR1 MDHEN and CDR2 SYDVKM come from the germline V gene. The CDR3 sequence is 14 residues long. CDR3 loop: CASSLGGLSGELFF. CDR3 sequence (DNA): TGTGCCAGCAGTTTAGGCGGGTTGAGCGGGGAGCTGTTTTTT.

The rearrangement uses TRBV6-1 and TRBJ1-1; possibly TRBD1 for D (5 bases). V was trimmed by 5 bases and J by 4 bases, leaving 14 bases between them. The V gene's germline CDR1 is MNHNS and CDR2 SASEGT. The CDR3 extends over 14 amino acids. CDR3 nucleotides: TGTGCCAGCAGTACCCGCAGGGCTGGCACTGAAGCTTTCTTT. As protein: CASSTRRAGTEAFF.

This clone appeared once. V and J are TRBV7-2 and TRBJ1-6; 7 bases map to TRBD1. This CDR3 comprises 15 residues. Germline lookup yields CDR1 SGHTA and CDR2 FQGNSA. Losses at the gene ends were 4 bases for V and 9 bases for J; bases not matched to a gene: 9. Here the CDR3 reads CASSSNRGVGSPLHF. In nucleotides, the CDR3 is TGTGCCAGCAGCTCCAACAGGGGAGTTGGTTCACCCCTCCACTTT. Looking up the rest from reference TRBV7-2 and TRBJ1-6 gives the full variable domain: GAGVSQSPSNKVTEKGKDVELRCDPISGHTALYWYRQSLGQGLEFLIYFQGNSAPDKSGLPSDRFSAERTGGSVSTLTIQRTQQEDSAVYLCASSSNRGVGSPLHFGNGTRLTVT.

The chain is built from TRBV6-6 and TRBJ2-7; 7 positions match TRBD1. The CDR3 covers 16 residues. J gave up 4 bases and V 8 bases, and 17 bases lay outside the gene matches. Germline assignment: CDR1 MNHNY and CDR2 SVGAGI (reference sequence). In DNA, the CDR3 is TGTGCCAGCTCTAGGGGTCCAAGGGACAGCGTTTACGAGCAGTACTTC. This sequence encodes CASSRGPRDSVYEQYF.

This clone has only a few counts. This chain joins TRBV6-1 and TRBJ1-6; 8 nucleotides match TRBD1. Trimming removed 5 bases from V and 7 bases from J; junction bases left unmatched: 4. The CDR3 sequence is 14 residues long. Germline CDR1 and CDR2: MNHNS and SASEGT. In nucleotides, the CDR3 is TGTGCCAGCAGTACTCACAGGGGGAATTCACCCCTCCACTTT. Protein product: CASSTHRGNSPLHF.

The DNA of the CDR3 is TGTGCCAGTAGTATTCGACCGGGGGACAATGAGCAGTTCTTC. This translates into CASSIRPGDNEQFF. V is TRBV19 and J is TRBJ2-1; weak D call: TRBD2 (6 bases). This CDR3 has 14 amino acids. With 3 bases removed from V and 5 bases from J, the gap between germline ends came to 11 bases. Germline-derived CDR1 and CDR2 are LNHDA and SQIVND (reference sequence).

V usage is TRBV5-4 and J usage is TRBJ2-7; 9 bases agree with TRBD1. The trim removed 4 bases at V and 5 bases at J, leaving 10 bases unmatched. The CDR3 sequence is 15 residues long. Germline V gene data show CDR1 as SGHNT and CDR2 as YYREEE (reference sequence). The CDR3 DNA is TGTGCCAGCAGCCTCCCCGGGACAGGGTCCCACGAGCAGTACTTC. It specifies CASSLPGTGSHEQYF.

This clone has only a few counts. The chain combines TRBV7-9 with TRBJ1-6; possibly TRBD1 for D (5 bases). Looked up from germline, CDR1 is SEHNR and CDR2 is FQNEAQ (reference sequence). Deletions cut 2 bases from V and 10 bases from J, with 15 bases between. The CDR3 extends over 15 amino acids. In nucleotides, the CDR3 is TGTGCCAGCAGCTTACGAGGGGAGGCAAGGTCACCCCTCCACTTT. This gives the protein CASSLRGEARSPLHF.

The rearrangement joins TRBV7-9 to TRBJ2-1; 7 nucleotides agree with TRBD1. The CDR3 runs to 16 residues. Germline CDR1 and CDR2: SEHNR and FQNEAQ (reference sequence). Trimming at V came to 1 base and at J to 0 bases, leaving 3 bases not matched to a gene. In DNA, the CDR3 is TGTGCCAGCAGCTTAGGCCGGGACAGCTCCTACAATGAGCAGTTCTTC. Translating gives CASSLGRDSSYNEQFF.